What follows are 18 T cell receptor beta chains derived from one specimen sequenced in a study of neurological immune-mediated disorders. One entry per CDR3 protein, called by TCRdb with MiXCR from the 5' RACE reads. The sample has tens of thousands of distinct CDR3 sequences, approximately 5.2% seen once. Source material: PBMCs. The receptors derive from a young man with multiple sclerosis.

The sample holds many counts of this clonotype. The chain has TRBV20-1 and TRBJ2-5; a possible D gene is TRBD2 (6 bases). Trimming stripped 6 bases from V and 1 base from J, with 9 bases between. CDR3 length: 12 residues. Germline assignment: CDR1 DFQATT and CDR2 SNEGSKA (reference sequence). CDR3 sequence (DNA): TGCAGTGCGCCGGGACTCCAAGAGACCCAGTACTTC. Amino acids: CSAPGLQETQYF.

This chain uses TRBV7-6 with TRBJ2-7, with D unresolved. CDR1 SGHVS and CDR2 FNYEAQ come from the germline V gene. Trimming cost V 6 bases and J 7 bases, with 10 bases left between them. The CDR3 contains 11 residues. CDR3 DNA: TGTGCCAGCAGAATTAATCAAGAGCAGTACTTC. Protein product: CASRINQEQYF.

Many counts were recorded for this clonotype. CDR3 amino acids: CSARDLFRAGNEQFF. CDR3 in DNA: TGCAGTGCTAGAGATCTTTTCCGGGCGGGGAATGAGCAGTTCTTC. The chain has TRBV20-1 and TRBJ2-1; the D gene is possibly TRBD2 (6 bases). CDR1 is DFQATT, CDR2 SNEGSKA, per germline (reference sequence). The CDR3 consists of 15 residues. V was cut by 0 bases and J by 7 bases, with 16 bases left in between.

This clonotype was counted at least ten times. This chain joins TRBV7-2 and TRBJ2-7; tentative D call: TRBD2 (6 bases). V lost 5 bases and J 8 bases, leaving 16 bases between the germline ends. Germline V CDR1 and CDR2: SGHTA, FQGNSA. The CDR3 contains 13 residues. The CDR3 DNA reads as TGTGCCAGCAGCGCCGAGGGACTTGTTAAGCAGTACTTC. Translation: CASSAEGLVKQYF.

Worth noting for this clonotype: This may be a read error, as it is one base from a much larger clone. The J gene is TRBJ2-4, the V gene TRBV10-3; TRBD2 aligns across 11 bases. The germline CDR1 and CDR2 sequences are ENHRY and SYGVKD. The CDR3 has 18 amino acids. The CDR3 reads CATGKGLADPLAKKIQYF. CDR3 coding DNA: TGTGCCACGGGGAAGGGACTAGCGGACCCGCTAGCCAAAAAAATTCAGTACTTC.

This clonotype was counted ten times or more. The chain links TRBV6-5 to TRBJ2-2, with TRBD1 identical over 10 bases. V lost 5 bases to trimming and J lost 4 bases; unmatched junction nucleotides: 13. Germline assignment: CDR1 MNHEY and CDR2 SVGAGI. CDR3 size: 18 residues. The CDR3 here is CASSPSRDRGPPTGELFF. Here the CDR3 DNA reads TGTGCCAGCAGTCCCTCGCGGGACAGGGGTCCTCCCACCGGGGAGCTGTTTTTT.

There are many counts of this clonotype. The gene calls are TRBV7-8 and TRBJ2-2; 7 bases are a match to TRBD1. The V and J ends lost 5 bases and 7 bases, in that order; junction bases with no gene match: 7. Germline V gene lookup returns CDR1 SGHVS and CDR2 FQNEAQ. The CDR3 has 14 residues. The CDR3 DNA follows: TGTGCCAGCAGCCCTAGAGACAGGGACGGGGAGCTGTTTTTT. Protein product: CASSPRDRDGELFF.

This clonotype came up many times. The CDR3 DNA reads as TGTGCCAGCAGGCGGGGACAGGGACAGTCCGGCCCCTACGAGCAGTACTTC. It encodes CASRRGQGQSGPYEQYF. J is TRBJ2-7 and V is TRBV2; 9 positions match TRBD1. There are 17 residues in the CDR3. The ends lost 6 bases at V and 2 bases at J; junction bases unmatched: 14. Germline loops: CDR1 SNHLY, CDR2 FYNNEI.

The DNA for the CDR3 is TGTGCCAGCAGCTTAGGACGGTTAAGCACAGATACGCAGTATTTT. Encoded protein: CASSLGRLSTDTQYF. The rearrangement joins TRBV7-8 to TRBJ2-3; D is ambiguous. Germline CDR1 is SGHVS and CDR2 is FQNEAQ. The V end was cut by 1 base, the J end by 0 bases, with 8 bases between. This CDR3 contains 15 residues.

Many counts were recorded for this clonotype. The J gene is TRBJ2-7, the V gene TRBV12-3 or TRBV12-4, with D unresolved. The CDR3 has 13 amino acids. V gave up 4 bases and J gave up 6 bases, with 13 bases separating them. The CDR3 DNA reads as TGTGCCAGCAGTTCTCAGCGAGGTACCGAGCAGTACTTC. Translating gives CASSSQRGTEQYF.

This clonotype has at least ten counts. The CDR3 DNA is TGCAGTGCTCGTCGACTGCCCTACGAGCAGTACTTC. Its protein product is CSARRLPYEQYF. The chain is built from TRBV20-1 and TRBJ2-7; no reliable D call. The CDR3 is 12 residues long. V was clipped by 5 bases and J by 2 bases, with 10 bases between them. Germline loops: CDR1 DFQATT, CDR2 SNEGSKA (reference sequence).

This clonotype was seen ten or more times. The J gene is TRBJ2-7, the V gene TRBV12-3 or TRBV12-4, with D possibly being TRBD1 (8 bases). The CDR3 loop spans 12 amino acids. Trimming cost V 8 bases and J 4 bases, with 12 bases left between them. CDR3 protein: CASDRGGYEQYF. CDR3 in DNA: TGTGCCAGCGACAGGGGAGGGTACGAGCAGTACTTC.

The chain joins TRBV7-9 to TRBJ2-3; 10 bases are shared with TRBD1. V lost 5 bases, J lost 4 bases, and 3 bases stayed unmatched. The length of the CDR3 is 14 residues. Germline CDR1 is SEHNR and CDR2 is FQNEAQ (reference sequence). For the CDR3, the DNA is TGTGCCAGCAGCCCGACAGGGGGCGCAGATACGCAGTATTTT. Protein product: CASSPTGGADTQYF.

This clonotype was recorded at least ten times. V usage is TRBV24-1 and J usage is TRBJ1-5; D remains ambiguous. The CDR3 loop spans 14 amino acids. Germline V gene data show CDR1 as KGHDR and CDR2 as SFDVKD. V gave up 5 bases and J gave up 4 bases, with 11 bases separating them. The DNA of the CDR3 is TGTGCCACCAGTGCCCTGGGTGGTAATCAGCCCCAGCATTTT. Protein product: CATSALGGNQPQHF.

The V and J genes are TRBV23-1 and TRBJ2-1; no clear D gene. TRBV23-1 is reported as an ORF; its role is uncertain. Deletions cut 0 bases from V and 7 bases from J, with 22 bases between. The CDR3 loop spans 18 amino acids. Written as DNA, the CDR3 is TGCGCCAGCAGTCAATCGCATAGTGCAGAGAAAATTCCTAATGAGCAGTTCTTC. This codes for CASSQSHSAEKIPNEQFF.

This clonotype was counted at least ten times. V and J are TRBV30 and TRBJ2-5; TRBD2 matches 9 bases. The CDR3 has 13 amino acids. Per germline, CDR1 GTSNPN and CDR2 SVGIG (reference sequence). With V trimmed by 0 bases and J by 4 bases, 0 bases remained unmatched. This CDR3 is CAWSVSGRETQYF. Written as DNA, the CDR3 is TGTGCCTGGAGTGTTAGCGGGAGAGAGACCCAGTACTTC.

This clonotype was detected many times. One end of the junction is discordant with germline, which a read error may explain. V usage is TRBV28 and J usage is TRBJ1-5, with D tentatively TRBD1 (6 bases). Germline V lookup: CDR1 MDHEN, CDR2 SYDVKM. This CDR3 spans 13 amino acids. This CDR3 is CASSGRDNQPQNF. The CDR3 nucleotides read TGTGCCAGCAGTGGCAGGGACAATCAGCCCCAGAATTTT. The whole variable domain, filled in from reference TRBV28 and TRBJ1-5, reads DVKVTQSSRYLVKRTGEKVFLECVQDMDHENMFWYRQDPGLGLRLIYFSYDVKMKEKGDIPEGYSVSREKKERFSLILESASTNQTSMYLCASSGRDNQPQNFGDGTRLSIL.

This clonotype was recorded at least ten times. This chain links TRBV7-2 with TRBJ2-7; D possibly corresponds to TRBD2 (6 bases). Per germline, CDR1 SGHTA and CDR2 FQGNSA. Trimming shortened V by 1 base and J by 1 base, and 17 bases separated the two germline ends. CDR3 length: 17 residues. The CDR3 is CASSLEGLDGRSYEQYF. CDR3 bases: TGTGCCAGCAGCTTAGAGGGACTTGACGGGAGATCCTACGAGCAGTACTTC.